The table lists the clone carrying this T cell receptor beta chain with a count of one. Original data processing: Amplification of reference gene primers was used by the study to estimate nucleated cell counts. Generated by immunoSEQ multiplex PCR, the TCRdb table keeps only in-frame clones and is missing some. That table is the source of V, J and clone size, and D and trimming were worked out from the DNA. The sample has under 350,000 clones, 75% to 95% seen once. The CDR3 is 16 residues long. V lost 3 bases and J lost 8, with 19 bases in between. The germline V gene encodes CDR1 KGHDR and CDR2 SFDVKD. Followed over time, Seattle patients had been enrolled while infection was active. The source of the sample is a study of blood T cell repertoires in COVID-19. Study-level information: Sites across the United States, Italy and Spain contributed samples from acute and convalescent COVID-19. T cells, B-cell-depleted T cells, or PBMCs provided the cDNA or gDNA that served as material.

This TCR was sampled from a woman aged 30 to 39 with COVID-19, enrolled during active disease. The chain joins TRBV24-1 to TRBJ2-1; possible D gene TRBD1, 8 bases. Sequenced: peripheral blood. The CDR3 region is CATSDGGGGRGHEQFF. The CDR3 region has the DNA TGTGCCACCAGTGATGGGGGAGGGGGCAGGGGGCATGAGCAGTTCTTC.